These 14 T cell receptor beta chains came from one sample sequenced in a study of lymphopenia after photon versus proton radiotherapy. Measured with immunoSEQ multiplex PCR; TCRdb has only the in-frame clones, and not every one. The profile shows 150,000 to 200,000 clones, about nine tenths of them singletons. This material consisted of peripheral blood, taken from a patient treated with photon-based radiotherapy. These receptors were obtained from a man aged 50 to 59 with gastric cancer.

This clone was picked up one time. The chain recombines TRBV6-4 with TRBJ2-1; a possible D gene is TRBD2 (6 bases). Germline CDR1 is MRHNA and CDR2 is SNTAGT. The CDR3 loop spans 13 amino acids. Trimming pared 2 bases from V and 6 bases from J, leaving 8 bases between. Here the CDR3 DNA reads TGTGCCAGCAGTGACCGGGAGTCCAATGAGCAGTTCTTC. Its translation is CASSDRESNEQFF.

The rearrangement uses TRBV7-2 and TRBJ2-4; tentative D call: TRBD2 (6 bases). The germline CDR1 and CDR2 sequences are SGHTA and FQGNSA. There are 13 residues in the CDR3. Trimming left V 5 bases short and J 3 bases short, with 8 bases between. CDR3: CASSGGSKNIQYF. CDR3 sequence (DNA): TGTGCCAGCAGCGGGGGGAGCAAAAACATTCAGTACTTC.

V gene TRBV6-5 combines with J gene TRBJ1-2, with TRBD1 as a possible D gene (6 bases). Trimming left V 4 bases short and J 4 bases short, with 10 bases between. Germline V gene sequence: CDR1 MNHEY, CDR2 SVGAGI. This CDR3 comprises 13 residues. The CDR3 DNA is TGTGCCAGCAGTTGGGGGGGCGGCTATGGCTACACCTTC. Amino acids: CASSWGGGYGYTF.

CDR3 in amino acids: CASSVGPRPGATNEKLFF. DNA for the CDR3: TGTGCCAGCAGCGTAGGCCCCAGGCCCGGTGCAACTAATGAAAAACTGTTTTTT. The V call is TRBV9, the J call TRBJ1-4, with D hard to call. The germline V and J ends were trimmed by 0 bases and 0 bases, with 15 bases remaining between them. The length of the CDR3 is 18 residues. CDR1 and CDR2 from the germline V gene are SGDLS and YYNGEE.

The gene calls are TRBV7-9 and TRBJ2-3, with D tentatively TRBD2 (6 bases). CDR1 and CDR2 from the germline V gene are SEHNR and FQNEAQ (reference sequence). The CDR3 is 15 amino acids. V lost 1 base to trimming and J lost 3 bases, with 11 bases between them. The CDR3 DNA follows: TGTGCCAGCAGCTTAGGGGAGGATCGGACAGATACGCAGTATTTT. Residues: CASSLGEDRTDTQYF.

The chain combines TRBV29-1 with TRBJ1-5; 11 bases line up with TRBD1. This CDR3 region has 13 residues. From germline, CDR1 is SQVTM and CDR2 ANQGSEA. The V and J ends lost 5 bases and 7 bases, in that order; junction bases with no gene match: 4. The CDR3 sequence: CSVRTGGGQPQHF. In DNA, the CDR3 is TGCAGCGTTCGGACAGGGGGCGGACAGCCCCAGCATTTT.

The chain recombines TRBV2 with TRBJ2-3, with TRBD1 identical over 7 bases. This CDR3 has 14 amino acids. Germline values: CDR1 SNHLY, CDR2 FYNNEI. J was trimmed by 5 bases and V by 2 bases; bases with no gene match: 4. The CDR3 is CASSEWTGRDTQYF. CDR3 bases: TGTGCCAGCAGTGAATGGACAGGACGAGATACGCAGTATTTT.

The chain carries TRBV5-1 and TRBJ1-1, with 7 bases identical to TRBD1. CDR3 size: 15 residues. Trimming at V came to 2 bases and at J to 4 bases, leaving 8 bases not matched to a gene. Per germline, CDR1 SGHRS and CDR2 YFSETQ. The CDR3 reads CASSLDPQGVTEAFF. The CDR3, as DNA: TGCGCCAGCAGCTTAGATCCCCAGGGGGTCACTGAAGCTTTCTTT. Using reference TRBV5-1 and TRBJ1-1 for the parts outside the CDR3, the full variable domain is KAGVTQTPRYLIKTRGQQVTLSCSPISGHRSVSWYQQTPGQGLQFLFEYFSETQRNKGNFPGRFSGRQFSNSRSEMNVSTLELGDSALYLCASSLDPQGVTEAFFGQGTRLTVV.

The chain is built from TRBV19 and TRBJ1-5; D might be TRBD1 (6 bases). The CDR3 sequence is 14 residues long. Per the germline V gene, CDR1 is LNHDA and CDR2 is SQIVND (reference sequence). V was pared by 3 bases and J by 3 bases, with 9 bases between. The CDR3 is CASSIWDTNQPQHF. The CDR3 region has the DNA TGTGCCAGTAGTATTTGGGACACCAATCAGCCCCAGCATTTT.

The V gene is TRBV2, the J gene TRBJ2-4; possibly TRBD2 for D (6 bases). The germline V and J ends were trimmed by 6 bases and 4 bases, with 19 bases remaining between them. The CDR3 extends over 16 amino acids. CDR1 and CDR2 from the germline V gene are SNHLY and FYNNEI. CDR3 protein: CASSSLWGSGKNIQYF. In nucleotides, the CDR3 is TGTGCCAGCAGCTCCCTTTGGGGGAGCGGGAAAAACATTCAGTACTTC.

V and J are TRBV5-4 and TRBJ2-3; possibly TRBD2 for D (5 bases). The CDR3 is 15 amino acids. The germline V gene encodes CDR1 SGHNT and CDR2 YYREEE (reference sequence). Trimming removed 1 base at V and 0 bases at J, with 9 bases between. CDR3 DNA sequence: TGTGCCAGCAGCTTGTCGCTAGCTAGCACAGATACGCAGTATTTT. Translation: CASSLSLASTDTQYF.

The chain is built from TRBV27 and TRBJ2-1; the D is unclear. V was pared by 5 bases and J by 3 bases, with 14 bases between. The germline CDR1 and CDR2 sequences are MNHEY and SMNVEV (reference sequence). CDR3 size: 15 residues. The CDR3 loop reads CASSPPSGIYNEQFF. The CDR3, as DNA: TGTGCCAGCAGTCCACCCTCAGGAATCTACAATGAGCAGTTCTTC.

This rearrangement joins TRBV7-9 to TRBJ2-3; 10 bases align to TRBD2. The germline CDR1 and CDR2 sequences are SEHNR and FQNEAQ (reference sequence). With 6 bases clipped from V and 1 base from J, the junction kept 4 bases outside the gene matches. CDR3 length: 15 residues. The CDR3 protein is CASREGTSGTDTQYF. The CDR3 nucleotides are TGTGCCAGCAGGGAAGGGACTAGCGGCACAGATACGCAGTATTTT. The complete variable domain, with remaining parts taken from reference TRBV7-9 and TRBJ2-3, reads DTGVSQNPRHKITKRGQNVTFRCDPISEHNRLYWYRQTLGQGPEFLTYFQNEAQLEKSRLLSDRFSAERPKGSFSTLEIQRTEQGDSAMYLCASREGTSGTDTQYFGPGTRLTVL.

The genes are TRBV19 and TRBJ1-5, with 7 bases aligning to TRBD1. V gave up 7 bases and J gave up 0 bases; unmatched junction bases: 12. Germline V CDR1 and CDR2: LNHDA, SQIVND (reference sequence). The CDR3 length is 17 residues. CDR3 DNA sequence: TGTGCCAGTACCCCATTGACAGGGCCATATAGCAATCAGCCCCAGCATTTT. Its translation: CASTPLTGPYSNQPQHF. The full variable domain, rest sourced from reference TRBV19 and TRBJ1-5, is DGGITQSPKYLFRKEGQNVTLSCEQNLNHDAMYWYRQDPGQGLRLIYYSQIVNDFQKGDIAEGYSVSREKKESFPLTVTSAQKNPTAFYLCASTPLTGPYSNQPQHFGDGTRLSIL.